Following are 31 T cell receptor beta chains from one sample sequenced in a study of T cell responses to AZD1222 COVID-19 vaccine. Method: immunoSEQ multiplex PCR; TCRdb's copy keeps in-frame clones and lacks some. The profile covers approximately 140,000 clones, with about nine tenths appearing a single time and 2.5% to 3% taken by the ten largest. The specimen was peripheral blood, collected on day 0 of MenACWY control vaccination. Receptors originate from an adult in good health.

The CDR3 DNA reads TGCGCCAGCAGTCAACAGTACAGGGAAGGAGAAAAACTGTTTTTT. This gives the protein CASSQQYREGEKLFF. The V and J genes are TRBV5-1 and TRBJ1-4, with D possibly being TRBD1 (6 bases). The CDR3 consists of 15 residues. The germline gives CDR1 SGHRS, CDR2 YFSETQ. Trimming pared 5 bases from V and 8 bases from J, leaving 19 bases between.

The chain employs TRBV5-5 and TRBJ1-1, with 9 bases aligning to TRBD1. CDR3 length: 16 residues. CDR1 and CDR2 from the germline V gene are SGHKS and YYEKEE (reference sequence). The V and J ends lost 0 bases and 4 bases, in that order; junction bases with no gene match: 7. CDR3 coding DNA: TGTGCCAGCAGCTTGGCCGTGGGACAGGGTTCCACTGAAGCTTTCTTT. This translates into CASSLAVGQGSTEAFF.

The chain combines TRBV14 with TRBJ2-1; D may be TRBD1 (6 bases). V was trimmed by 4 bases and J by 8 bases, leaving 21 bases between them. This CDR3 is 16 amino acids long. Germline assignment: CDR1 SGHDN and CDR2 FVKESK. The CDR3 DNA is TGTGCCAGCAGCCCCTTAGCTAGCCGAGGACAGCATGAGCAGTTCTTC. This encodes CASSPLASRGQHEQFF.

The chain recombines TRBV9 with TRBJ1-1; no definite D call. V was trimmed by 3 bases and J by 10 bases, leaving 10 bases between them. The CDR3 extends over 11 amino acids. Germline CDR1 and CDR2: SGDLS and YYNGEE. The chain's CDR3 is CASSGGRGAFF. CDR3 in DNA: TGTGCCAGCAGCGGAGGTCGAGGAGCTTTCTTT.

The genes are TRBV19 and TRBJ2-1, with 12 bases matching TRBD2. The CDR3 consists of 18 residues. Per germline, CDR1 LNHDA and CDR2 SQIVND (reference sequence). After removal of 4 bases from V and 0 bases from J, the junction contained 7 bases not matched to a gene. The CDR3 loop is CASSKRLAGASSYNEQFF. The CDR3 nucleotides read TGTGCCAGTAGTAAGAGACTAGCGGGGGCCAGCTCCTACAATGAGCAGTTCTTC.

CDR3 region: CAWSAQGFYGYTF. The CDR3 DNA follows: TGTGCCTGGAGTGCACAGGGTTTCTATGGCTACACCTTC. The chain recombines TRBV30 with TRBJ1-2; TRBD1 might be the D (6 bases). The ends were cut back, 1 base at V and 4 bases at J, with 10 bases in the middle. There are 13 residues in the CDR3. The germline gives CDR1 GTSNPN, CDR2 SVGIG (reference sequence). The full variable domain, in which reference TRBV30 and TRBJ1-2 provide the parts outside the CDR3, is SQTIHQWPATLVQPVGSPLSLECTVEGTSNPNLYWYRQAAGRGLQLLFYSVGIGQISSEVPQNLSASRPQDRQFILSSKKLLLSDSGFYLCAWSAQGFYGYTFGSGTRLTVV.

CDR3 bases: TGTGCCACCAGTGATTTGAGCGGGGCCTCCACAGATACGCAGTATTTT. As protein: CATSDLSGASTDTQYF. This chain connects TRBV24-1 to TRBJ2-3, with 7 nucleotides matching TRBD2. The CDR3 has 16 amino acids. Trimming removed 0 bases from V and 2 bases from J; junction bases left unmatched: 4. In germline, CDR1 is KGHDR, CDR2 SFDVKD.

The chain links TRBV6-5 to TRBJ2-5, with D perhaps assigned TRBD1 or TRBD2 (6 bases each). Germline lookup yields CDR1 MNHEY and CDR2 SVGAGI. Trimming removed 6 bases at V and 4 bases at J, with 12 bases between. The CDR3 extends over 13 amino acids. The CDR3 nucleotides are TGTGCCAGCAGCCGCAGGGGAGGAGAGACCCAGTACTTC. Translation gives CASSRRGGETQYF.

This clone was picked up one time. V and J are TRBV5-1 and TRBJ2-5, with TRBD1 identical over 7 bases. CDR1 SGHRS and CDR2 YFSETQ come from the germline V gene. CDR3 size: 14 residues. The V segment lost 3 bases and the J segment 5 bases; nucleotides outside the gene matches: 7. The CDR3 nucleotides read TGCGCCAGCAGCTGGGACAGTGATAGGGAGACCCAGTACTTC. Protein sequence: CASSWDSDRETQYF.

The chain employs TRBV3-1 (or the pseudogene TRBV3-2) and TRBJ2-3; TRBD2 might be the D (5 bases). CDR1 LGHDT and CDR2 YNNKEL come from the germline V gene (reference sequence). Between the trimmed V and J ends, which lost 5 bases and 0 bases, there was a span of 15 bases. The CDR3 extends over 16 amino acids. The CDR3 coding sequence is TGTGCCAGCAGCTCGCTAGCAGCCTCTAGCACAGATACGCAGTATTTT. Its translation is CASSSLAASSTDTQYF.

The gene calls are TRBV15 and TRBJ1-4; 8 positions match TRBD1. Losses at the gene ends were 5 bases for V and 8 bases for J; bases not matched to a gene: 7. The germline gives CDR1 LNHNV, CDR2 YYDKDF (reference sequence). This CDR3 is built from 14 residues. CDR3 DNA: TGTGCCACCAGCCCTCGGACAGGGAGAGAAAAACTGTTTTTT. Translation: CATSPRTGREKLFF.

The chain links TRBV7-9 to TRBJ1-6; no definite D call. Germline V gives CDR1 SEHNR, CDR2 FQNEAQ (reference sequence). This CDR3 region has 15 residues. The V end was cut by 5 bases, the J end by 10 bases, with 18 bases between. CDR3 nucleotides: TGTGCCAGCAGCCAATCCGGGCCCAACCAGTCACCCCTCCACTTT. This sequence encodes CASSQSGPNQSPLHF.

The CDR3 is CASSQEKLSVNTEAFF. The CDR3, as DNA: TGTGCCAGCAGCCAAGAGAAATTGTCAGTGAACACTGAAGCTTTCTTT. This chain uses TRBV3-1 (or the pseudogene TRBV3-2) with TRBJ1-1; unclear D gene. The CDR3 length is 16 residues. V was cut by 0 bases and J by 0 bases, with 11 bases left in between. The germline CDR1 and CDR2 sequences are LGHDT and YNNKEL (reference sequence).

CDR3 loop: CASSLGLSGGNIQYF. CDR3 DNA: TGTGCCAGCAGCTTGGGGCTTAGCGGGGGAAACATTCAGTACTTC. The V and J genes are TRBV5-6 and TRBJ2-4, with 9 bases aligning to TRBD2. Germline CDR1 and CDR2: SGHDT and YYEEEE. The CDR3 extends over 15 amino acids. V was pared by 0 bases and J by 6 bases, with 4 bases of the junction left unmatched.

The rearrangement joins TRBV9 to TRBJ2-2; TRBD2 is a possible D gene (6 bases). CDR3 length equals 17 residues. V was pared by 3 bases and J by 0 bases, with 15 bases between. Germline assignment: CDR1 SGDLS and CDR2 YYNGEE. CDR3 loop: CASSDGGKTSNTGELFF. The CDR3, as DNA: TGTGCCAGCAGCGACGGGGGTAAGACCTCGAACACCGGGGAGCTGTTTTTT.

The V and J genes are TRBV10-3 and TRBJ2-6; D remains unclear. The CDR3 spans 14 residues. The V end lost 0 bases, the J end lost 0 bases, and 0 bases lay between the germline ends. Germline loops: CDR1 ENHRY, CDR2 SYGVKD. The CDR3 reads CAISESSGANVLTF. DNA of the CDR3: TGTGCCATCAGTGAGTCCTCTGGGGCCAACGTCCTGACTTTC.

The chain has TRBV12-3 or TRBV12-4 and TRBJ1-5; 8 bases are a match to TRBD1. CDR3 length equals 13 residues. Losses at the gene ends were 6 bases for V and 2 bases for J; bases not matched to a gene: 0. This chain's CDR3 is CASRQGGNQPQHF. The CDR3 DNA is TGTGCCAGCAGACAGGGGGGCAATCAGCCCCAGCATTTT.

The chain couples TRBV6-5 to TRBJ1-1; 8 nucleotides align to TRBD1. The CDR3 is 15 amino acids. The junction had 7 bases not matched to a gene; V was cut back by 7 bases and J by 0 bases. Germline CDR1 reads MNHEY; CDR2 reads SVGAGI. CDR3 loop: CASTGGRVMNTEAFF. The CDR3 region has the DNA TGTGCCAGCACAGGGGGCCGTGTAATGAACACTGAAGCTTTCTTT.

This clone was seen just once. The CDR3 spells CASSLTPSGKISYEQYF. The CDR3 DNA reads as TGTGCCAGCAGCTTGACCCCTAGCGGGAAGATATCCTACGAGCAGTACTTC. This chain connects TRBV5-8 to TRBJ2-7; the match to TRBD2 covers 9 bases. The CDR3 length is 17 residues. V lost 1 base to trimming and J lost 1 base; unmatched junction nucleotides: 9. Looked up from germline, CDR1 is SGHTS and CDR2 is YDEGEE.

The chain joins TRBV11-2 to TRBJ1-5, with D unclear. Germline-derived CDR1 and CDR2 are SGHAT and FQNNGV. V lost 5 bases to trimming and J lost 5 bases, with 10 bases between them. The CDR3 is 13 residues long. CDR3 DNA: TGTGCCAGCAGCCCACAAGAGGATCAGCCCCAGCATTTT. Translated: CASSPQEDQPQHF.

The sample holds one count of this clone. The rearrangement links TRBV5-1 to TRBJ1-1; unclear D gene. V was clipped by 8 bases and J by 1 base, with 9 bases between them. Per germline, CDR1 SGHRS and CDR2 YFSETQ. This CDR3 is 12 amino acids long. CDR3 in amino acids: CASADGNTEAFF. The CDR3 nucleotides are TGCGCCAGTGCGGACGGGAACACTGAAGCTTTCTTT.

The genes are TRBV12-3 or TRBV12-4 and TRBJ1-1, with D uncertain. The CDR3 contains 12 residues. Trimming removed 2 bases at V and 4 bases at J, with 5 bases between. The CDR3 coding sequence is TGTGCCAGCAGTTTATACAGCACTGAAGCTTTCTTT. It codes for CASSLYSTEAFF.

This rearrangement joins TRBV2 to TRBJ2-3, with unresolved D. The CDR3 covers 17 residues. Germline CDR1 reads SNHLY; CDR2 reads FYNNEI. V was cut by 7 bases and J by 2 bases, with 22 bases left in between. The CDR3: CASTIPLGRHHTDTQYF. DNA for the CDR3: TGTGCCAGCACGATACCTCTGGGCCGGCACCACACAGATACGCAGTATTTT.

This rearrangement joins TRBV6-2 or TRBV6-3 to TRBJ2-7; 9 bases match TRBD1. Unmatched junction bases numbered 10, after V lost 5 bases and J lost 5 bases. The CDR3 has 15 amino acids. The germline V gene has CDR1 MNHEY and CDR2 SVGEGT. The CDR3 DNA follows: TGTGCCAGCAGTGTCGGACAGGGGAGAGGCAACGAGCAGTACTTC. This encodes CASSVGQGRGNEQYF.

The V call is TRBV10-3, the J call TRBJ2-3, with TRBD1 identical over 10 bases. CDR1 and CDR2 (germline): ENHRY, SYGVKD. The CDR3 sequence is 14 residues long. V lost 9 bases and J lost 4; bases outside the gene matches: 7. The CDR3 protein is CAMARQGASDTQYF. The CDR3 region has the DNA TGTGCCATGGCGAGACAGGGGGCCTCAGATACGCAGTATTTT.

The genes are TRBV5-1 and TRBJ1-1; no clear D gene. CDR3 length: 14 amino acids. The germline gives CDR1 SGHRS, CDR2 YFSETQ. Trimming stripped 4 bases from V and 1 base from J, with 11 bases between. The CDR3 DNA is TGCGCCAGCAGCAGCTGGACGGGGAACACTGAAGCTTTCTTT. Its translation: CASSSWTGNTEAFF. Drawing the rest from reference TRBV5-1 and TRBJ1-1, the complete variable domain is KAGVTQTPRYLIKTRGQQVTLSCSPISGHRSVSWYQQTPGQGLQFLFEYFSETQRNKGNFPGRFSGRQFSNSRSEMNVSTLELGDSALYLCASSSWTGNTEAFFGQGTRLTVV.

This clone was recorded only once. V usage is TRBV5-6 and J usage is TRBJ2-5; D call uncertain. This CDR3 has 13 amino acids. Germline V gene data show CDR1 as SGHDT and CDR2 as YYEEEE. V was pared by 4 bases and J by 4 bases, with 11 bases between. The CDR3 coding sequence is TGTGCCAGCAGCCGCCCGGAAGCAGAGACCCAGTACTTC. Translated, it gives CASSRPEAETQYF.

The gene calls are TRBV5-5 and TRBJ1-2; D unclear. Germline V lookup: CDR1 SGHKS, CDR2 YYEKEE (reference sequence). V dropped 0 bases and J dropped 5 bases, with 14 bases sitting between them. The CDR3 has 15 amino acids. This chain's CDR3 is CASSLGLGLGYGYTF. CDR3 DNA: TGTGCCAGCAGCTTGGGGCTCGGCCTGGGGTATGGCTACACCTTC.

This rearrangement joins TRBV6-1 to TRBJ1-5; D unresolved. The V and J ends lost 2 bases and 0 bases respectively, with 5 bases between them. This CDR3 has 14 amino acids. The germline V gene has CDR1 MNHNS and CDR2 SASEGT. This CDR3 reads CASSERDSNQPQHF. The CDR3 DNA sequence: TGTGCCAGCAGTGAAAGGGATAGCAATCAGCCCCAGCATTTT.

This clone is a singleton in its sample. The chain employs TRBV5-1 and TRBJ1-1, with D unclear. Germline CDR1 and CDR2: SGHRS and YFSETQ. The V and J ends lost 1 base and 0 bases respectively, with 7 bases between them. The CDR3 contains 14 residues. The CDR3 region is CASSLLQMNTEAFF. CDR3 DNA sequence: TGCGCCAGCAGCTTGTTACAGATGAACACTGAAGCTTTCTTT.

This rearrangement joins TRBV5-1 to TRBJ2-5; D unclear. Germline V gene sequence: CDR1 SGHRS, CDR2 YFSETQ. V dropped 0 bases and J dropped 1 base, with 4 bases sitting between them. The CDR3 has 13 residues. CDR3 protein: CASSLAPQETQYF. For the CDR3, the DNA is TGCGCCAGCAGCTTGGCCCCCCAAGAGACCCAGTACTTC.